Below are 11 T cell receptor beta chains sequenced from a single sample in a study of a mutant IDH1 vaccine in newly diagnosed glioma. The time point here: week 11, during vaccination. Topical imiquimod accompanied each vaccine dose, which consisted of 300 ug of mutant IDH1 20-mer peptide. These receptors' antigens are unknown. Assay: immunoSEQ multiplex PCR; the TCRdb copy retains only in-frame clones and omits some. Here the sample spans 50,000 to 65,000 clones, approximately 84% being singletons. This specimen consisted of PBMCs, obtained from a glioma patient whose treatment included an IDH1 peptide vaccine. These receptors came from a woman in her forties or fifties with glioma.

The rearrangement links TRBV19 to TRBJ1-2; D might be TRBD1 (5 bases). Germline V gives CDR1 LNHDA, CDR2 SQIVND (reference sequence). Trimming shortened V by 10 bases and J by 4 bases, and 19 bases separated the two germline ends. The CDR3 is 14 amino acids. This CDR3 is CATPRGSYPYGYTF. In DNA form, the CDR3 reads TGTGCCACTCCTCGGGGCAGTTACCCCTATGGCTACACCTTC.

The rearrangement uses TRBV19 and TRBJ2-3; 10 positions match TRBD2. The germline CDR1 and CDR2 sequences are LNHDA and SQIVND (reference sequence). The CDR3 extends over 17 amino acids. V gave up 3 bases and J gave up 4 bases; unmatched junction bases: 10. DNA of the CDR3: TGTGCCAGTAGTATCCCTCCAGCGGGGGGGCCGGCAGATACGCAGTATTTT. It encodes CASSIPPAGGPADTQYF. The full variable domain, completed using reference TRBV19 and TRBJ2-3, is DGGITQSPKYLFRKEGQNVTLSCEQNLNHDAMYWYRQDPGQGLRLIYYSQIVNDFQKGDIAEGYSVSREKKESFPLTVTSAQKNPTAFYLCASSIPPAGGPADTQYFGPGTRLTVL.

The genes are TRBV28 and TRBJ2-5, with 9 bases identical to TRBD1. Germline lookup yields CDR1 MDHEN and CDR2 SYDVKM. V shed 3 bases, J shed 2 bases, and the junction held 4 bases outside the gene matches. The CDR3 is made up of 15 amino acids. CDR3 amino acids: CASSFGTGKQETQYF. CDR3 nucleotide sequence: TGTGCCAGCAGTTTTGGGACAGGGAAACAAGAGACCCAGTACTTC.

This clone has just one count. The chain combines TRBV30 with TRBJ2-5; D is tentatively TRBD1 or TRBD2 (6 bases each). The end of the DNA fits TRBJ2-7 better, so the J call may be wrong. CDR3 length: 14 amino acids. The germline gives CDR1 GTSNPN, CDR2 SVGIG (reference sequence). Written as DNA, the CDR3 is TGTGCCTGGGCTAGGGCCGGGGGCAGCCACGAGCAGTACTTC. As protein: CAWARAGGSHEQYF.

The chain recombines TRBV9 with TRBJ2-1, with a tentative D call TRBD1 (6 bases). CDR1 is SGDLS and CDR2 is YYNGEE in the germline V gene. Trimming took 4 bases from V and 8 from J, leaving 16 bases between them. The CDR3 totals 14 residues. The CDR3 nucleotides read TGTGCCAGCAGCTTAACTTCAGGGGTGGATGAGCAGTTCTTC. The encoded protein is CASSLTSGVDEQFF.

The CDR3 reads CASKSSGANVLTF. Here the CDR3 DNA reads TGTGCCAGTAAAAGCTCTGGGGCCAACGTCCTGACTTTC. The chain carries TRBV19 and TRBJ2-6, with D hard to call. From germline, CDR1 is LNHDA and CDR2 SQIVND (reference sequence). The CDR3 has 13 amino acids. V lost 7 bases and J 0 bases, leaving 4 bases between the germline ends.

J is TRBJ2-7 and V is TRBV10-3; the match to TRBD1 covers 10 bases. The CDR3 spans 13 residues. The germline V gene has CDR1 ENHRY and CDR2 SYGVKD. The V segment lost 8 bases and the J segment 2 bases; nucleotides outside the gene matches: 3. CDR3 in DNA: TGTGCCATCCGGACAGGGGGAACCTACGAGCAGTACTTC. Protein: CAIRTGGTYEQYF.

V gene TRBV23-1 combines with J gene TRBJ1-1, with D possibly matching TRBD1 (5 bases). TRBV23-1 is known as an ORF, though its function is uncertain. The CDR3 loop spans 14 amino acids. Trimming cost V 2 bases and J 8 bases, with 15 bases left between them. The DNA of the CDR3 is TGCGCCAGCAGTCAACCTCGGGGCCGTTGGGAAGCTTTCTTT. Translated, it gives CASSQPRGRWEAFF.

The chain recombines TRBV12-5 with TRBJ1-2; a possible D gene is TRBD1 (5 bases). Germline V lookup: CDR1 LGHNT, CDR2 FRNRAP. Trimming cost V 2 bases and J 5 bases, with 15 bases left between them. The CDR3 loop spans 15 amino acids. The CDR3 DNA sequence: TGTGCTAGTGGTTTGAAGCAGGGAACGAGGTATGGCTACACCTTC. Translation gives CASGLKQGTRYGYTF. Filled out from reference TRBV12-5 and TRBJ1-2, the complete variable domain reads DARVTQTPRHKVTEMGQEVTMRCQPILGHNTVFWYRQTMMQGLELLAYFRNRAPLDDSGMPKDRFSAEMPDATLATLKIQPSEPRDSAVYFCASGLKQGTRYGYTFGSGTRLTVV.

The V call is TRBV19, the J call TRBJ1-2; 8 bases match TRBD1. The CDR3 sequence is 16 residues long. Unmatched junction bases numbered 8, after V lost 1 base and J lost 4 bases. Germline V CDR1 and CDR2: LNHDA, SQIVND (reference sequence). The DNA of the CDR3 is TGTGCCAGTAGTATAGCCTCAGGGGGCACTAGCTATGGCTACACCTTC. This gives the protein CASSIASGGTSYGYTF.

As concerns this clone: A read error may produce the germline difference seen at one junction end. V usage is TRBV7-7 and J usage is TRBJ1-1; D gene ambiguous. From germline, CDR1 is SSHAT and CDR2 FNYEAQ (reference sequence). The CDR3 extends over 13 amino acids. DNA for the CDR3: TGTGCTAGCAGCTTAGGGAAGAACACTGAAGCTTTCTTT. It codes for CASSLGKNTEAFF.